The table lists the clone carrying this T cell receptor (beta chain) with a few counts. A read error may explain this, as a much larger clone is one base away. CDR3-region Arm-PCR and iRepertoire HTBI primers produced the TCR beta libraries. TCRdb processed the multiplex PCR reads anew with MiXCR; each CDR3 protein has one entry. The sample has about 210,000 distinct CDR3 sequences, around a fifth seen once. The data are from a study of regulatory T cells in long-lasting Graves disease. CDR1 is GTSNPN and CDR2 is SVGIG in the germline V gene (reference sequence). The CDR3 sequence is 13 residues long. Time point reported: newly diagnosed GD, antithyroid drugs for less than 3 months. RNA isolated from PBMCs was used to make the TCR library. This sample also belongs to another study, concerning T cells in Graves' hyperthyroidism and ophthalmopathy.

The chain carries TRBV30 and TRBJ1-2, with D unresolved. This sequence was found in a woman aged 25 to 39 with Graves disease. Material: peripheral blood mononuclear cells (PBMCs), obtained at new diagnosis, from a patient treated with antithyroid drugs. The chain's CDR3 is CARSVRQNYGYTF. CDR3 coding DNA: TGTGCCCGGAGTGTACGACAAAACTATGGCTACACCTTC.